A single sample is the source of the 6 T cell receptor beta chains below, sequenced in a study of blood T cell repertoires in COVID-19. Clones were sequenced by immunoSEQ multiplex PCR, and TCRdb holds only the in-frame ones, with some missing. Altogether about 180,000 clones are present, about 84% being singletons, with the ten largest covering about 8.6%. Material: PBMCs or T cells enriched from blood (not recorded which). These TCRs come from a woman aged 25-40 years who had recovered from COVID-19.

This rearrangement joins TRBV19 to TRBJ1-3, with D unresolved. This CDR3 region has 16 residues. Germline loops: CDR1 LNHDA, CDR2 SQIVND (reference sequence). V was cut by 1 base and J by 0 bases, with 10 bases left in between. CDR3 residues: CASSIAGAFSGNTIYF. In nucleotides, the CDR3 is TGTGCCAGTAGTATAGCGGGAGCCTTCTCTGGAAACACCATATATTTT.

The CDR3 region has the DNA TGCGCCAGCAGCTTGGCCTGGGGCTCTAGGTCGGAAGCTTTCTTT. It codes for CASSLAWGSRSEAFF. The chain carries TRBV5-1 and TRBJ1-1; possibly TRBD1 for D (5 bases). The V gene lost 0 bases and the J gene lost 8 bases, with 17 bases spanning the gap. The germline V gene has CDR1 SGHRS and CDR2 YFSETQ. The CDR3 runs to 15 residues.

The rearrangement links TRBV14 to TRBJ1-1; D is undetermined. Germline V gene sequence: CDR1 SGHDN, CDR2 FVKESK. The CDR3 contains 16 residues. V was cut by 1 base and J by 4 bases, with 16 bases left in between. Here the CDR3 DNA reads TGTGCCAGCAGCCAAGCCGCCACCCCTCGGGGCACTGAAGCTTTCTTT. It codes for CASSQAATPRGTEAFF.

The V gene is TRBV7-2, the J gene TRBJ2-5; 7 bases fit TRBD2. The germline V gene has CDR1 SGHTA and CDR2 FQGNSA. J was trimmed by 0 bases and V by 4 bases; bases with no gene match: 11. The CDR3 extends over 17 amino acids. CDR3 coding DNA: TGTGCCAGCAGCTACTCCCCAGGCGGGGGACACCAAGAGACCCAGTACTTC. This translates into CASSYSPGGGHQETQYF.

This clone was recorded once. V and J are TRBV27 and TRBJ2-3; 7 nucleotides align to TRBD2. V trimming: 5 bases; J trimming: 1 base; junction bases outside the gene matches: 6. Germline loops: CDR1 MNHEY, CDR2 SMNVEV (reference sequence). The CDR3 runs 15 residues. In DNA, the CDR3 is TGTGCCAGCAGTCCACGGGGGGTAGGCACAGATACGCAGTATTTT. Amino acid sequence: CASSPRGVGTDTQYF.

The chain joins TRBV9 to TRBJ1-4, with 10 nucleotides matching TRBD1. Trimming at V came to 3 bases and at J to 3 bases, leaving 8 bases not matched to a gene. The CDR3 is 17 amino acids. The germline gives CDR1 SGDLS, CDR2 YYNGEE. CDR3 DNA sequence: TGTGCCAGCAGCGGCCCGGGACAGGGGCCTGCTAATGAAAAACTGTTTTTT. Translated: CASSGPGQGPANEKLFF.